This T cell receptor beta chain was sequenced for a study of T-cell reconstitution after alpha-beta-depleted transplantation in children. Unique molecular identifiers were used in preparing the TCRbeta library. TCRdb reprocessed the PCR reads via MiXCR and lists one record per CDR3 protein. The repertoire includes approximately 500,000 distinct CDR3 sequences, over 25% of them detected once, and around 36% sits in the top ten. Notes on this clonotype: Its antigen is unknown.

CDR1 and CDR2 (germline): DFQATT, SNEGSKA (reference sequence). V lost 5 bases, J lost 4 bases, and 13 bases lay in between. The CDR3 runs to 13 residues. General study findings and limits: Elevated TCRbeta diversity at day 60 was traced, in some patients, to surviving recipient T cells and thymic progenitors.

The chain employs TRBV20-1 and TRBJ2-3; TRBD2 might be the D (6 bases). This clonotype was obtained from a boy under two years old with Wiskott-Aldrich syndrome, due to receive a stem cell transplant. This specimen consisted of PBMCs, obtained before TCRalphabeta/CD19-depleted stem cell transplant. CDR3: CSAEKREADTQYF. CDR3 sequence (DNA): TGCAGTGCTGAAAAGAGGGAGGCAGATACGCAGTATTTT.